The 9 T cell receptor beta chains given below trace back to one sample, sequenced in a study of shared clonotypes between healthy human individuals. Sequenced by immunoSEQ multiplex PCR; TCRdb stores in-frame clones only, minus some. The table lists 550,000 to 600,000 clones, around 76% of them singletons. The sample consisted of PBMCs. The receptors here all came from a middle-aged woman in good health. Some clones in this sample may be carry-over from other donors' samples.

This clone was detected a few times. The chain combines TRBV15 with TRBJ2-7, with 11 bases fitting TRBD2. This CDR3 comprises 18 residues. V gave up 0 bases and J gave up 2 bases; unmatched junction bases: 9. Germline CDR1 LNHNV, CDR2 YYDKDF (reference sequence). CDR3 DNA: TGTGCCACCAGCAGAGAAGCGACTAGCGGGAACCTTCCCTACGAGCAGTACTTC. It yields the protein CATSREATSGNLPYEQYF.

The chain joins TRBV13 to TRBJ2-3; 7 nucleotides line up with TRBD2. In germline, CDR1 is PRHDT, CDR2 FYEKMQ (reference sequence). The CDR3 covers 16 residues. V lost 1 base to trimming and J lost 4 bases; unmatched junction nucleotides: 8. The CDR3 sequence: CASSLVTGGVADTQYF. Here the CDR3 DNA reads TGTGCCAGCAGCTTAGTGACGGGAGGAGTCGCAGATACGCAGTATTTT.

A single count supports this clone. This chain joins TRBV19 and TRBJ1-5; 9 bases align to TRBD1. Germline values: CDR1 LNHDA, CDR2 SQIVND (reference sequence). This CDR3 has 14 residues. After removal of 4 bases from V and 7 bases from J, the junction contained 5 bases not matched to a gene. The CDR3 spells CASSTDRGRQPQHF. Written as DNA, the CDR3 is TGTGCCAGTAGTACGGACAGGGGTCGCCAGCCCCAGCATTTT. Looking up the rest from reference TRBV19 and TRBJ1-5 gives the full variable domain: DGGITQSPKYLFRKEGQNVTLSCEQNLNHDAMYWYRQDPGQGLRLIYYSQIVNDFQKGDIAEGYSVSREKKESFPLTVTSAQKNPTAFYLCASSTDRGRQPQHFGDGTRLSIL.

Written as DNA, the CDR3 is TGCGCCAGCAGCCCTCTAGCGGGTCCGTACAATGAGCAGTTCTTC. It is translated as CASSPLAGPYNEQFF. The rearrangement joins TRBV4-1 to TRBJ2-1, with 8 bases lining up with TRBD2. The CDR3 loop spans 15 amino acids. V gave up 4 bases and J gave up 4 bases; unmatched junction bases: 6. CDR1 is MGHRA and CDR2 is YSYEKL in the germline V gene.

The J gene is TRBJ2-1, the V gene TRBV5-1; D is ambiguous. Per germline, CDR1 SGHRS and CDR2 YFSETQ. The CDR3 totals 15 residues. V was shortened by 0 bases and J by 6 bases, with 13 bases between the two germline ends. The CDR3 nucleotides read TGCGCCAGCAGCTTGGGCTCCTTGGCGATCAATGAGCAGTTCTTC. It codes for CASSLGSLAINEQFF.

This clone was seen a few times. The V gene is TRBV19, the J gene TRBJ1-2, with 7 nucleotides matching TRBD1. The CDR3 runs to 15 residues. J gave up 8 bases and V 2 bases, and 11 bases lay outside the gene matches. Germline loops: CDR1 LNHDA, CDR2 SQIVND (reference sequence). The CDR3 region is CASSITERGQRGYTF. CDR3 in DNA: TGTGCCAGTAGTATAACCGAGAGGGGGCAAAGAGGCTACACCTTC.

The chain joins TRBV5-1 to TRBJ2-7; 9 bases are a match to TRBD2. The length of the CDR3 is 15 residues. Per the germline V gene, CDR1 is SGHRS and CDR2 is YFSETQ. J gave up 2 bases and V 6 bases, and 9 bases lay outside the gene matches. CDR3 sequence reads: CASNPGLARTYEQYF. CDR3 in DNA: TGCGCCAGCAACCCTGGACTAGCGAGAACCTACGAGCAGTACTTC.

The chain links TRBV11-2 to TRBJ2-2; D is undetermined. Germline V lookup: CDR1 SGHAT, CDR2 FQNNGV. The V and J ends lost 6 bases and 7 bases respectively, with 12 bases between them. The CDR3 consists of 13 residues. The chain's CDR3 is CASSLRRGGELFF. The CDR3 DNA reads TGTGCCAGCAGTTTAAGGAGAGGCGGGGAGCTGTTTTTT.

The rearrangement uses TRBV4-3 and TRBJ1-2; 7 bases agree with TRBD1. This CDR3 spans 16 amino acids. The germline gives CDR1 LGHNA, CDR2 YSLEER. With V trimmed by 0 bases and J by 4 bases, 8 bases remained unmatched. The DNA for the CDR3 is TGCGCCAGCAGCCAAGATCAGGGGGGCGATGTCTATGGCTACACCTTC. Its translation is CASSQDQGGDVYGYTF.